This T cell receptor beta chain emerged from a study of cytomegalovirus exposure and HLA in healthy donors (dated by TCRdb to 2016 to 2017). Describing the broader study: In an earlier analysis of some 610 of the donors, 250 to 300 Gb of sequence data and 90 million to 120 million unique TCR beta sequences from some 170 million T cells were reported. An early release that covered roughly 600 HLA-typed donors contained 300 to 350 gigabases of sequencing data and approximately 85 million unique TCR sequences. The genetic ancestry cluster associated with self-reported Caucasian donors included over 65% of the roughly 400 genotyped donors. The study aimed to test whether cataloging public T cell receptors could reveal signatures of past pathogen exposure. The study used immunosequencing to profile the T cell repertoires of under 700 subjects and linked those repertoires to cytomegalovirus serostatus. Along with the roughly 700-subject first cohort, a separate validation cohort of roughly 110 different subjects was used. High-throughput TCR immunosequencing, statistical association of individual TCRs with disease status, and machine learning were combined to predict cytomegalovirus infection status. A later analysis re-analyzed previously published TCR beta repertoires from 666 donors and added high-resolution HLA genotyping to study TCR occurrence patterns. The later analysis used no new phenotypic data to find candidate immune exposures, relying instead on TCR beta sequences and their occurrence across donors. An earlier analysis of several hundred of the donors used high-throughput TCR beta sequencing to judge whether each TCR beta V gene segment behaved as functional or pseudogenic. Alongside the repertoire data, information on donor age, sex, ethnicity and CMV serostatus was compiled. Genome-wide SNP genotypes for about 60% of the roughly 670 donors were used in a later genetic analysis, which treated that subset as a discovery cohort. Every repertoire in the discovery cohort had been generated on one and the same sequencing platform. HLA typing covered class I and class II loci at four-digit resolution. Typing coverage varied by locus: roughly 629-640 donors for A, B, C, DRB1 and DQB1; more than 500 for DQA1; 600 to 610 for DPA1; more than 450 for DPB1. Because of strong linkage in the cohort, four to six DR-DQ haplotypes were treated as single units for association and clustering. On average, about 200,000 unique TCR beta nucleotide sequences were sequenced per donor among a few hundred genotyped donors of the cohort, with roughly 18% of those sequences being non-productive.

The cohort comprised 710 or so healthy bone marrow donors. All cohort members were sampled while nominally healthy, although unrecorded immune exposures were likely present. The donor was CMV seronegative and was included in the group of 352 seronegative cohort members. A peripheral blood sample was collected from each donor, and TCR beta sequencing was performed on peripheral blood mononuclear cells. The Qiagen DNeasy Blood Extraction Kit was used to extract genomic DNA from the blood cell samples. Paper-wide results and their limitations: Most TCR sequences were observed very rarely across donors, whereas some public TCRs were present in many individuals. This cohort had only TCR beta chains sequenced, and the lack of alpha or paired-chain data limited which features could be detected. In vitro tests confirmed that a few of the cytomegalovirus-associated TCR beta chains recognize cytomegalovirus antigens. Roughly uniform sequencing depth across donors was assumed in presence/absence analyses, although this assumption may not hold. An earlier analysis of approximately 540 of the donors showed that most TCR beta V segments appeared in productive rearrangements either about 90% or about 30% of the time, which broadly matched IMGT annotations. The 87-base-pair reads could not distinguish some IMGT-functional V segments, including TRBV6-2 and TRBV6-3, so those segments were excluded. Seventeen rarely observed V segments, including chromosome 9 orphons, were excluded from the earlier analysis of almost 600 of the donors because counts were too low. When HLA alleles, especially DR and DQ, strongly co-occurred, TCR associations were difficult to assign to individual alleles. A further reported finding was that TCR beta sequences accurately predicted the HLA-A and HLA-B alleles for most subjects in the first cohort. The classifier was reported to diagnose cytomegalovirus status with high specificity and sensitivity in both the original and validation cohorts. Because some donors lacked HLA typing at each locus, the association tests relied only on the typed subset. The sequencing pipeline was judged likely to have produced a cluster of highly shared sequence variants as a technical artifact. Linkage disequilibrium might explain the correlated functional status among segregating V segments, but an unknown experimental factor could not be excluded. The authors suggested that the approach could potentially be generalized to other disease states and immunological phenotypes. In a later analysis, most CMV-associated TCR beta chains were found to appear HLA-restricted, with HLA associations seemingly driven largely by CMV exposure. In a later analysis, the rate of TCR association differed among HLA loci, with DRB1 alleles having the most associated TCRs and HLA-C alleles having the fewest. Several of the top co-occurrence clusters appeared to be linked to parvovirus B19, influenza, CMV and Epstein-Barr virus, according to a later analysis. Compared with equally common non-associated chains, HLA-associated TCR beta chains in a later analysis were more clonally expanded and had lower generation probabilities. In a later genetic analysis, a missense DCLRE1C variant was associated with V-gene and J-gene trimming of TCR beta chains, and the association was replicated in an independent cohort. According to a later genetic analysis, donors in an Asian-associated ancestry cluster had fewer N-insertions in productive TCRs than the approximately 700-donor mean. The study gave a list of 150 to 200 TCR beta chains associated with cytomegalovirus. At a false discovery rate of 0.05, a later analysis linked under 20,000 TCR beta sequences to specific HLA alleles. The only immune exposure information available for the cohort was CMV serostatus.

Libraries were prepared through the immunoSEQ multiplex PCR assay. The multiplex PCR relied on a mix of 60 forward primers for TCR Vbeta segments and 13 reverse primers for TCR Jbeta segments. Amplification of the CDR3 region of rearranged TCR beta genes was performed with a multiplex PCR assay on genomic DNA. The Illumina HiSeq System was used to sequence the amplified TCR beta libraries as 87-base-pair reads. On the authors' methods: A later analysis tallied 80 million to 95 million unique TCR beta chains across the 700 or so repertoires, and approximately 9.9 million of those chains were shared by two or more donors. Raw reads were error-corrected and collapsed into unique sequences by a nearest-neighbor algorithm in which closely related sequences were merged to remove PCR and sequencing errors. To assign V, D and J gene segments, CDR3 sequences were aligned to IMGT reference sequences. For a sequence to be retained, at least a six-nucleotide match to both a V gene segment and a J gene segment was required. Rearrangements were classified as productive when the CDR3 lacked stop codons and remained in frame with V and J, and all other rearrangements were classified as non-productive. CDR3 was defined by IMGT convention, running from the second conserved V-encoded cysteine to the conserved J-encoded phenylalanine. The earlier analysis of about 500 of the donors excluded sequences that lacked an unambiguous match to a single V gene segment. In an earlier analysis of 500 to 750 of the donors, V segments were called functional above 56.7% productive rearrangements and were called segregating when the between-donor standard deviation exceeded 5%. A statistical classification framework was built for diagnosing cytomegalovirus status from the catalog of TCR beta chain sequences. In a later analysis, TCR nucleotide sequences were compared against IMGT/GENE-DB human TR gene sequences so that V and J genes could be assigned. Using the TCRdist pipeline, a later analysis assigned CDR3 sequences along with most-parsimonious VDJ recombination scenarios. In a later analysis, each TCR beta chain was defined by its CDR3 amino acid sequence together with its V-gene family, and reads lacking a unique V-gene family were excluded. A later analysis removed 592 highly shared, low-generation-probability nucleotide sequences to deal with suspected cross-contamination and a sequencing artifact. In a later analysis, a clonal expansion index for each public chain was calculated from normalized within-repertoire ranks of inferred template counts. In a later analysis, generation probabilities were computed using a VDJ recombination model fitted to out-of-frame rearrangements, and the results were checked against IGoR. Hypergeometric tests were used in a later analysis to score TCR-TCR, TCR-HLA and TCR-CMV co-occurrence, with a repertoire-size bias correction applied to the TCR pairs. To estimate false discovery rates, a later analysis permuted the HLA or CMV assignments 20 times. A later analysis grouped co-occurring TCRs with DBSCAN, adding TCRdist sequence similarity when clustering within HLA-allele-positive subsets. Co-occurrence clustering excluded repertoires with fewer than 30,000 or more than 120,000 public chains, plus five with anomalous nucleotide sharing. Entries here come from immuneACCESS through TCRdb and include only in-frame sequences with V and J called. Some clones fail to appear in such tables; in the studies checked, an unresolved V gene covers under half of the shortfall, and the cause of the remainder is unknown. V and J calls and clone size come straight from that table; D and trimming were deduced from the DNA. Here the sample has some 170,000 clones; around 80% occur a single time. The ten top clones hold 0.95% to 1.1% of the sample.

Concerning this clone: Its antigen specificity is not known. Base-call qualities are not available, and no considerably larger clone is one nucleotide away.

The CDR3 contains 12 residues, cysteine and phenylalanine counted. Only the CDR3 part of the read is kept: 36 bases, read in frame from the first base. CDR1 and CDR2, per the germline V gene, are SNHLY and FYNNEI. The germline V end is reduced by 3 bases and the J end by 8 bases; junction bases left unmatched: 2. The sequence joins TRBV2 to TRBJ1-2, and TRBD1 matches 8 of the central bases. The sequence was obtained from a woman in her forties in good health and CMV-seronegative. The sequencing input was PBMCs. This receptor has the CDR3 CASSEDRAGYTF. The nucleotide sequence reads TGTGCCAGCAGTGAGGACAGGGCAGGCTACACCTTC. Supplemented by the reference TRBV2 and TRBJ1-2 proteins around the CDR3, the complete variable domain is EPEVTQTPSHQVTQMGQEVILRCVPISNHLYFYWYRQILGQKVEFLVSFYNNEISEKSEIFDDQFSVERPDGSNFTLKIRSTKLEDSAMYFCASSEDRAGYTFGSGTRLTVV.